The rows below give T cell receptor beta chains drawn from one sample of a study of blood T cell repertoires in COVID-19. Sequencing used immunoSEQ multiplex PCR; TCRdb keeps in-frame clones, though not all of them. The sample lists about 150,000 clones; almost 80% were seen once. Material: peripheral blood. These receptors all stem from a man in his forties or fifties with active or convalescent COVID-19. The CDR3 runs from the conserved cysteine through the conserved F or W. A D gene is named only where the DNA matches it firmly. A clone size is listed for some rows: how often the clone was seen (once, few, many), or a class if it is expanded.

TRBJ2-7	many	TRBV7-9	TRBD1	CASRSGTGKEQYF	TGTGCCAGCAGGTCCGGGACAGGGAAGGAGCAGTACTTC
TRBJ1-1	-	TRBV7-8	TRBD1	CASSLANWLWDRSLTEAFF	TGTGCCAGCAGCTTAGCGAATTGGTTGTGGGACAGGAGTTTAACTGAAGCTTTCTTT
TRBJ1-5	-	TRBV19	TRBD1	CASSIYRGLDQPQHF	TGTGCCAGTAGTATTTACAGGGGTTTGGATCAGCCCCAGCATTTT
TRBJ2-3	-	TRBV12-5	TRBD2	CASALAGGPDTQYF	TGTGCTAGTGCCCTAGCGGGAGGGCCAGATACGCAGTATTTT
TRBJ2-3	-	TRBV5-1	TRBD2	CASSLPPLAERTDTQYF	TGCGCCAGCAGCTTACCGCCCCTAGCGGAACGCACAGATACGCAGTATTTT
TRBJ2-7	-	TRBV7-2	-	CASSLDGKAPYEQYF	TGTGCCAGCAGCTTAGACGGGAAGGCTCCCTACGAGCAGTACTTC
TRBJ1-3	-	TRBV7-9	-	CASSSRPGAGNTIYF	TGTGCCAGCAGCTCCAGACCCGGGGCTGGAAACACCATATATTTT
TRBJ2-7	-	TRBV7-2	-	CASSFSGGTGYEQYF	TGTGCCAGCAGCTTTAGCGGCGGGACGGGTTACGAGCAGTACTTC
TRBJ2-7	-	TRBV6-1	-	CASSEAGNLYEQYF	TGTGCCAGCAGTGAGGCAGGGAACCTTTACGAGCAGTACTTC
TRBJ1-6	-	TRBV28	-	CASSLGQDNSPLHF	TGTGCCAGCAGTTTGGGACAAGATAATTCACCCCTCCACTTT
TRBJ2-3	-	TRBV2	TRBD1	CASSQDRGRDTQYF	TGTGCCAGCAGTCAGGACAGGGGGCGAGATACGCAGTATTTT
TRBJ1-5	-	TRBV7-5	-	CVRSLARDRAPYSNQPQHF	TGTGTCAGAAGCTTAGCTAGGGACAGGGCCCCTTATAGCAATCAGCCCCAGCATTTT
TRBJ1-1	-	TRBV28	-	CASSLGGYEAFF	TGTGCCAGCAGTTTAGGGGGGTATGAAGCTTTCTTT
TRBJ2-7	-	TRBV12-3/TRBV12-4	TRBD2	CASSLGGFTEQYF	TGTGCCAGCAGTTTGGGAGGGTTCACCGAGCAGTACTTC
TRBJ2-2	-	TRBV6-5	TRBD2	CASLVAGEIGELFF	TGTGCCAGCTTGGTAGCGGGAGAGATCGGGGAGCTGTTTTTT
TRBJ2-7	-	TRBV28	TRBD2	CASSFPLTSESSYEQYF	TGTGCCAGCAGTTTCCCCCTGACTAGCGAATCCTCCTACGAGCAGTACTTC
TRBJ2-2	-	TRBV5-1	-	CASSLVASTNTGELFF	TGCGCCAGCAGCTTGGTGGCTAGCACGAACACCGGGGAGCTGTTTTTT
TRBJ2-7	-	TRBV27	-	CASSSSGVTYEQYF	TGTGCCAGCAGTTCCTCGGGGGTTACCTACGAGCAGTACTTC
TRBJ2-1	-	TRBV27	-	CASSPLPADYNEQFF	TGTGCCAGCAGTCCCCTCCCAGCGGATTACAATGAGCAGTTCTTC
TRBJ2-7	-	TRBV3-1/TRBV3-2	TRBD2	CASSPRLATHYEQYF	TGTGCCAGCAGCCCCAGACTAGCGACTCACTACGAGCAGTACTTC
TRBJ2-5	-	TRBV10-3	-	CAISERGGETQYF	TGTGCCATCAGTGAGAGGGGTGGCGAGACCCAGTACTTC
TRBJ1-2	-	TRBV5-1	-	CASSLYAGNNYGYTF	TGCGCCAGCAGCCTCTATGCGGGCAATAACTATGGCTACACCTTC
TRBJ2-7	-	TRBV2	-	CASSVRLGYEQYF	TGTGCCAGCAGTGTTCGACTAGGCTACGAGCAGTACTTC
TRBJ2-7	-	TRBV7-8	-	CASSLMEDLRGEQYF	TGTGCCAGCAGCTTAATGGAGGACCTTCGGGGGGAGCAGTACTTC
TRBJ2-1	-	TRBV27	TRBD2	CASSSGTSGINEQFF	TGTGCCAGCAGCTCCGGGACTAGCGGAATCAATGAGCAGTTCTTC
TRBJ2-1	-	TRBV7-3	-	CASSPTRAAHNEQFF	TGTGCCAGCAGCCCGACTAGGGCGGCACACAATGAGCAGTTCTTC
TRBJ1-2	-	TRBV5-1	TRBD1	CASSPDRGGYGYTF	TGCGCCAGCAGCCCTGACAGGGGGGGTTATGGCTACACCTTC
TRBJ1-4	-	TRBV19	-	CATLGLGGEKLFF	TGTGCCACCCTAGGGTTAGGGGGTGAAAAACTGTTTTTT
TRBJ1-1	-	TRBV28	-	CASSLATKGSHTEAFF	TGTGCCAGCAGTTTGGCGACTAAGGGATCGCACACTGAAGCTTTCTTT
TRBJ2-7	-	TRBV5-6	-	CASSLGSPLFLDF	TGTGCCAGCAGCTTAGGGAGTCCACTGTTCCTGGACTTC
TRBJ1-1	-	TRBV29-1	TRBD1	CSVEESEGAWTEAFF	TGCAGCGTTGAAGAGTCGGAGGGGGCATGGACTGAAGCTTTCTTT
TRBJ1-2	-	TRBV7-6	TRBD1	CASSLVAGGENYGYTF	TGTGCCAGCAGCTTGGTGGCAGGGGGCGAGAACTATGGCTACACCTTC
TRBJ1-4	once	TRBV9	-	CASSVGGLQGSEKLFF	TGTGCCAGCAGCGTAGGTGGTCTCCAGGGTTCGGAAAAACTGTTTTTT
TRBJ2-1	-	TRBV5-6	TRBD2	CASSSPGGKQFF	TGTGCCAGCAGCTCACCCGGGGGGAAGCAGTTCTTC
TRBJ2-1	-	TRBV19	TRBD2	CASSRKTSGGPTYNEQFF	TGTGCCAGTAGTAGGAAGACTAGCGGGGGGCCTACCTACAATGAGCAGTTCTTC
TRBJ2-3	-	TRBV4-2	TRBD2	CASSQEEREGLDTQYF	TGTGCCAGCAGCCAAGAGGAGCGGGAGGGGTTAGATACGCAGTATTTT
TRBJ2-5	-	TRBV27	TRBD2	CARGREGRGETQYF	TGTGCCCGCGGGCGGGAGGGCCGGGGAGAGACCCAGTACTTC
TRBJ1-6	-	TRBV19	-	CASSILDSNSPLHF	TGTGCCAGTAGTATCTTAGACAGCAATTCACCCCTCCACTTT
TRBJ2-7	-	TRBV28	TRBD1	CASSPLRDRVYEQYF	TGTGCCAGCAGCCCCCTCCGGGACAGGGTCTACGAGCAGTACTTC
TRBJ2-6	-	TRBV7-8	-	CASSLNHGANVLTF	TGTGCCAGCAGCTTAAATCATGGGGCCAACGTCCTGACTTTC
TRBJ1-5	-	TRBV7-3	-	CASSLNGGDGQPQHF	TGTGCCAGCAGCTTAAATGGGGGGGATGGTCAGCCCCAGCATTTT
TRBJ2-5	-	TRBV30	TRBD1	CAWKTGKQTQYF	TGTGCCTGGAAGACAGGGAAACAGACCCAGTACTTC
TRBJ1-1	-	TRBV30	TRBD1	CAWMRQGRWTEAFF	TGTGCCTGGATGAGACAGGGTCGATGGACTGAAGCTTTCTTT
TRBJ1-3	-	TRBV30	-	CAWSGGGSGNTIYF	TGTGCCTGGAGCGGCGGAGGCTCTGGAAACACCATATATTTT
TRBJ1-5	few	TRBV18	-	CASSPGAGTNQPQHF	TGTGCCAGCTCACCTGGGGCAGGGACAAATCAGCCCCAGCATTTT
TRBJ2-7	-	TRBV4-2	-	CASSLPGLPYEQYF	TGTGCCAGCAGCCTTCCCGGACTCCCCTACGAGCAGTACTTC
TRBJ2-3	-	TRBV19	TRBD2	CASTLLAGVRDTQYF	TGTGCCAGTACGTTGCTAGCGGGAGTGAGAGATACGCAGTATTTT
TRBJ2-3	-	TRBV28	TRBD2	CASSSGGSLFTDTQYF	TGTGCCAGCAGTTCCGGGGGGTCCCTTTTCACAGATACGCAGTATTTT
TRBJ1-5	-	TRBV28	-	CASSLTQANQPQHF	TGTGCCAGCAGTTTGACCCAGGCGAATCAGCCCCAGCATTTT
TRBJ2-7	-	TRBV19	-	CASSSPPTGTGAYEQYF	TGTGCCAGTAGTAGCCCCCCCACCGGGACGGGAGCCTACGAGCAGTACTTC
TRBJ2-7	-	TRBV6-5	TRBD2	CASMKTSGDSYEQYF	TGTGCCAGCATGAAGACTAGCGGTGACTCCTACGAGCAGTACTTC
TRBJ2-3	-	TRBV27	TRBD1	CASTSRDRGTDTQYF	TGTGCCAGCACCTCCCGGGACAGGGGGACAGATACGCAGTATTTT
TRBJ2-5	-	TRBV5-1	-	CASSLGQRQETQYF	TGCGCCAGCAGCTTGGGTCAGCGTCAAGAGACCCAGTACTTC
TRBJ1-2	-	TRBV20-1	TRBD1	CSAGTAATF	TGCAGTGCTGGGACAGCCGCCACCTTC
TRBJ2-1	few	TRBV29-1	TRBD1	CSVGDRGPGEQFF	TGCAGCGTTGGGGACAGGGGACCAGGTGAGCAGTTCTTC
TRBJ2-2	few	TRBV7-3	TRBD2	CASSLQTSGNTGELFF	TGTGCCAGCAGCTTACAAACTAGCGGAAACACCGGGGAGCTGTTTTTT
TRBJ2-3	few	TRBV30	TRBD1	CAYGQVGDLDTQYF	TGTGCCTACGGACAGGTAGGAGATTTAGATACGCAGTATTTT
TRBJ2-5	-	TRBV3-1/TRBV3-2	-	CASTGDGETQYF	TGTGCCAGCACCGGGGATGGAGAGACCCAGTACTTC
TRBJ2-1	once	TRBV6-5	-	CASSYGREAQFF	TGTGCCAGCAGTTACGGAAGGGAGGCGCAGTTCTTC
TRBJ2-7	-	TRBV7-3	TRBD1	CASSQYRQGVDEQYF	TGTGCCAGCAGCCAGTATAGACAGGGGGTTGATGAGCAGTACTTC